This T cell receptor (beta chain) was observed in a study of Graves' ophthalmopathy and Graves' hyperthyroidism. Amplifying from RNA transcripts, the study obtained TCR beta CDR3 regions. Second-round multiplex PCR came after first-round RT-PCR with HTBI primers. TCRdb reprocessed the multiplex PCR reads via MiXCR and lists one record per CDR3 protein. This table has about 370,000 distinct CDR3 sequences, roughly 15% appearing once. Trimming shortened V by 2 bases and J by 3 bases, and 14 bases separated the two germline ends. Germline CDR1 is SQVTM and CDR2 is ANQGSEA. The CDR3 is 14 residues long. Sampling over 7.5 ml of fresh peripheral blood provided the PBMCs. A few counts support this clonotype.

This clonotype was sampled from an adult woman with stable Graves' hyperthyroidism. Sample: peripheral blood. The chain employs TRBV29-1 and TRBJ2-7; D possibly corresponds to TRBD1 (7 bases). In DNA, the CDR3 is TGCAGCGTTGAAACGGAGGGGGCTGACTACGAGCAGTACTTC. Translating gives CSVETEGADYEQYF.